Here is one T cell receptor beta chain with its context. Its antigen is as yet unknown. From germline, CDR1 is LNHNV and CDR2 YYDKDF (reference sequence). There are 16 residues in the CDR3. Losses at the gene ends were 1 base for V and 8 bases for J; bases not matched to a gene: 8. This sample is part of a study of cytomegalovirus exposure and HLA in healthy donors. Study-wide background: In a later analysis, it was reported that the approximately 120 validation repertoires had been produced on the same platform as the 666 repertoires belonging to the first cohort.

Some clones are missing from TCRdb's copy, which holds only in-frame ones; the method was immunoSEQ multiplex PCR. Of 100,000 to 120,000 clones listed, approximately 96% were seen once; the top ten hold 0.67%. Findings and caveats of the study: A subsequent analysis found that TCR clusters from the first cohort also tended to co-occur in the 90 to 150 validation repertoires, with less than 95% of cluster scores above 0. Associated with cytomegalovirus, according to the listing, were 150 to 200 TCR beta chains.

The TCR sequence derives from a woman aged 18-29 years in good health and CMV-seronegative. V usage is TRBV15 and J usage is TRBJ2-7; TRBD2 agrees at 13 bases. Input material: PBMCs. The CDR3 DNA sequence: TGTGCCACCAGCAGAGTCCGGACTAGCGGGGGCCTTCAGCAGTACTTC. Translation gives CATSRVRTSGGLQQYF.